Listed here are 32 T cell receptor beta chains from one sample, sequenced in a study of regulatory T cells in long-lasting Graves disease. Through Arm-PCR of CDR3 regions and iRepertoire HTBI primers, TCR beta libraries were built. TCRdb recomputed calls from the multiplex PCR reads with MiXCR, one row per CDR3 protein. The sample has around 500,000 distinct CDR3 sequences, around 20% seen once. This sample's time point: persistent/refractory GD, antithyroid drugs over 5 years with positive TRAb. Extracted PBMC RNA gave rise to the TCR library. The sequenced sample was peripheral blood mononuclear cells (PBMCs), obtained when the disease was refractory, from a patient treated with antithyroid drugs. The receptors derive from a female donor with Graves disease.

This clonotype was counted between two and nine times. The rearrangement links TRBV6-1 to TRBJ1-1; D not certain. The CDR3 contains 14 residues. Trimming left V 6 bases short and J 0 bases short, with 11 bases between. The germline gives CDR1 MNHNS, CDR2 SASEGT. Here the CDR3 DNA reads TGTGCCAGCAGCCCCAAGGACGTGAACACTGAAGCTTTCTTT. Amino acids: CASSPKDVNTEAFF.

This clonotype was picked up a small number of times. CDR3 amino acids: CSARDSVWGPDDTNTGELFF. The CDR3 region has the DNA TGCAGTGCTAGAGACTCGGTTTGGGGGCCCGATGATACCAACACCGGGGAGCTGTTTTTT. The V call is TRBV20-1, the J call TRBJ2-2; TRBD1 is a possible D gene (6 bases). The CDR3 has 20 amino acids. The V end lost 0 bases, the J end lost 2 bases, and 25 bases lay between the germline ends. CDR1 is DFQATT and CDR2 is SNEGSKA in the germline V gene (reference sequence).

This clonotype showed up many times. V usage is TRBV3-1 and J usage is TRBJ2-5; D ambiguous. This CDR3 is 14 amino acids long. V was cut by 3 bases and J by 4 bases, with 12 bases left in between. Germline CDR1 reads LGHDT; CDR2 reads YNNKEL (reference sequence). The CDR3 reads CASSQVGPGETQYF. CDR3 DNA: TGTGCCAGCAGCCAGGTCGGACCTGGAGAGACCCAGTACTTC.

The chain carries TRBV7-2 and TRBJ1-2, with D possibly matching TRBD1 (6 bases). Germline V lookup: CDR1 SGHTA, CDR2 FQGNSA. The CDR3 covers 15 residues. V shed 0 bases and J shed 3 bases, with 11 bases lying between them. The CDR3 spells CASSLAAGEDYGYTF. For the CDR3, the DNA is TGTGCCAGCAGCTTAGCTGCAGGGGAAGACTATGGCTACACCTTC.

This clonotype was observed a handful of times. The chain couples TRBV29-1 to TRBJ2-7; 15 bases align to TRBD2. Germline-derived CDR1 and CDR2 are SQVTM and ANQGSEA. V lost 6 bases and J lost 8; bases outside the gene matches: 5. This CDR3 is 13 amino acids long. The CDR3 here is CSVGTSGRRKQYF. The CDR3 DNA reads TGCAGCGTGGGGACTAGCGGGAGGAGGAAGCAGTACTTC.

A few counts support this clonotype. This chain uses TRBV24-1 with TRBJ2-7; the match to TRBD1 covers 8 bases. Germline CDR1 and CDR2: KGHDR and SFDVKD. V dropped 2 bases and J dropped 5; count of bases not matched to a gene: 7. CDR3 length: 15 amino acids. CDR3 protein: CATSDSGQGMDEQYF. The CDR3, as DNA: TGTGCCACCAGTGATTCCGGACAGGGAATGGACGAGCAGTACTTC.

In its sample, this clonotype was seen a few times. Sequence at one end of the junction differs from germline and may be a read error. The V gene is TRBV6-2 or TRBV6-3, the J gene TRBJ1-3, with D perhaps TRBD1 (5 bases). CDR1 and CDR2 from the germline V gene are MNHEY and SVGEGT. The CDR3 has 16 amino acids. The CDR3 DNA reads as TGTGCCAGCAGTTCCACACAGGCCGGCTCTGAAAACACCATATATTTT. Protein product: CASSSTQAGSENTIYF.

The rearrangement joins TRBV11-2 to TRBJ2-5; maybe TRBD2 (6 bases). The CDR3 consists of 16 residues. V lost 2 bases to trimming and J lost 2 bases, with 15 bases between them. The germline V gene encodes CDR1 SGHAT and CDR2 FQNNGV. This CDR3 is CASSLTGGVLQETQYF. The CDR3 DNA follows: TGTGCCAGCAGCTTAACGGGCGGGGTCTTACAAGAGACCCAGTACTTC.

In its sample, this clonotype was seen many times. The rearrangement links TRBV6-1 to TRBJ1-2; possibly TRBD1 for D (5 bases). The germline V and J ends were trimmed by 7 bases and 4 bases, with 10 bases remaining between them. This CDR3 is 12 amino acids long. CDR1 and CDR2 (germline): MNHNS, SASEGT. As DNA, the CDR3 is TGTGCCAGCACAGGGTCGGTCTATGGCTACACCTTC. This encodes CASTGSVYGYTF.

There are many counts of this clonotype. The CDR3 DNA reads as TGTGCCAGCCGTTCAGGGGCCAGGGGGATGGCACCCCTCCACTTT. This encodes CASRSGARGMAPLHF. The V and J genes are TRBV11-2 and TRBJ1-6; 7 bases are shared with TRBD1. After removal of 8 bases from V and 11 bases from J, the junction contained 15 bases not matched to a gene. The CDR3 has 15 residues. Germline CDR1 is SGHAT and CDR2 is FQNNGV.

The genes are TRBV4-2 and TRBJ2-2; no clear D gene. Germline V gene sequence: CDR1 LGHNA, CDR2 YNFKEQ. Trimming cost V 0 bases and J 1 base, with 6 bases left between them. The CDR3 loop spans 15 amino acids. CDR3 nucleotides: TGTGCCAGCAGCCAAGAAGGCCTGAACACCGGGGAGCTGTTTTTT. It encodes CASSQEGLNTGELFF.

The genes are TRBV4-3 and TRBJ1-6; tentatively, D is TRBD1 (6 bases). CDR3 length: 16 residues. V shed 1 base and J shed 7 bases, with 14 bases lying between them. Germline V gives CDR1 LGHNA, CDR2 YSLEER. Here the CDR3 DNA reads TGCGCCAGCAGCCAAGGGCGTACAGGGAGGAATTCACCCCTCCACTTT. Protein: CASSQGRTGRNSPLHF.

This clonotype showed up many times. V usage is TRBV5-1 and J usage is TRBJ2-7; D unresolved. Per germline, CDR1 SGHRS and CDR2 YFSETQ. This CDR3 is built from 12 residues. V lost 2 bases and J 6 bases, leaving 9 bases between the germline ends. The CDR3 DNA follows: TGCGCCAGCAGCTTAATCCCGGCCGAGCAGTACTTC. It yields the protein CASSLIPAEQYF.

The chain combines TRBV27 with TRBJ2-7; 10 bases line up with TRBD2. Germline CDR1 reads MNHEY; CDR2 reads SMNVEV (reference sequence). The CDR3 runs 16 residues. V gave up 4 bases and J gave up 7 bases; unmatched junction bases: 13. The CDR3 bases are TGTGCCAGCAGTTCCCTTGGGCTAGCGGGAGTTCGGGAGCAGTACTTC. Translating gives CASSSLGLAGVREQYF.

The chain recombines TRBV7-9 with TRBJ2-7; D is undetermined. The CDR3 contains 14 residues. The germline V gene encodes CDR1 SEHNR and CDR2 FQNEAQ (reference sequence). The V end was cut by 5 bases, the J end by 7 bases, with 18 bases between. The DNA of the CDR3 is TGTGCCAGCAGCCCGACACGGCGGAAGGATGAGCAGTACTTC. Protein product: CASSPTRRKDEQYF. Full variable domain (missing parts from reference TRBV7-9 and TRBJ2-7): DTGVSQNPRHKITKRGQNVTFRCDPISEHNRLYWYRQTLGQGPEFLTYFQNEAQLEKSRLLSDRFSAERPKGSFSTLEIQRTEQGDSAMYLCASSPTRRKDEQYFGPGTRLTVT.

A word on this clonotype: A read error is possible here, since a much larger clone lies one base away. This chain links TRBV6-1 with TRBJ2-7; 14 nucleotides match TRBD2. Germline loops: CDR1 MNHNS, CDR2 SASEGT. This CDR3 comprises 16 residues. The CDR3 is CASRRGLAGAQYGQYF. Written as DNA, the CDR3 is TGTGCCAGCAGAAGGGGACTAGCGGGAGCCCAGTACGGGCAGTACTTC.

This clonotype was counted many times. V is TRBV28 and J is TRBJ2-5; D is perhaps TRBD2 (6 bases). The length of the CDR3 is 13 residues. Between the trimmed V and J ends, which lost 8 bases and 9 bases, there was a span of 19 bases. Germline-derived CDR1 and CDR2 are MDHEN and SYDVKM. The CDR3 coding sequence is TGTGCCAGCCGACCCAGGGACTTCGGGGCCCAGTACTTC. Translated, it gives CASRPRDFGAQYF.

A few counts support this clonotype. V gene TRBV19 combines with J gene TRBJ2-4; D not resolved. Deletions cut 2 bases from V and 1 base from J, with 9 bases between. The V gene's germline CDR1 is LNHDA and CDR2 SQIVND (reference sequence). CDR3 size: 15 residues. The CDR3 coding sequence is TGTGCCAGTAGTATAATGGCCGGGGCCAAAAACATTCAGTACTTC. Its translation is CASSIMAGAKNIQYF.

On this clonotype itself: This may arise from a read error, as a much more abundant clone is one base away. The chain is built from TRBV15 and TRBJ1-2; D unclear. Germline lookup yields CDR1 LNHNV and CDR2 YYDKDF (reference sequence). The CDR3 is 12 amino acids. CDR3 bases: TGTGCCACCAGCAGAGACAACTATGCCTACACCTTC. This codes for CATSRDNYAYTF.

There are many counts of this clonotype. The rearrangement joins TRBV30 to TRBJ2-7; D is perhaps TRBD1 (6 bases). Germline V gene sequence: CDR1 GTSNPN, CDR2 SVGIG (reference sequence). The CDR3 contains 14 residues. V lost 1 base to trimming and J lost 2 bases, with 12 bases between them. CDR3 DNA sequence: TGTGCCTGGAGTGCTACAGGGTCTCCCTACGAGCAGTACTTC. Amino acid sequence: CAWSATGSPYEQYF.

The V call is TRBV30, the J call TRBJ2-7, with D maybe TRBD2 (6 bases). This CDR3 region has 13 residues. V lost 1 base and J lost 5, with 12 bases in between. Looked up from germline, CDR1 is GTSNPN and CDR2 is SVGIG (reference sequence). This chain's CDR3 is CAWSASVPHEQYF. The CDR3 coding sequence is TGTGCCTGGAGTGCTAGCGTACCCCACGAGCAGTACTTC. Full variable domain (rest looked up from reference TRBV30 and TRBJ2-7): SQTIHQWPATLVQPVGSPLSLECTVEGTSNPNLYWYRQAAGRGLQLLFYSVGIGQISSEVPQNLSASRPQDRQFILSSKKLLLSDSGFYLCAWSASVPHEQYFGPGTRLTVT.

Of note for this clonotype: A far more abundant clone sits one base away, making this likely a read error. This rearrangement joins TRBV12-3 or TRBV12-4 to TRBJ2-1; D is uncertain. V shed 5 bases and J shed 12 bases, with 23 bases lying between them. This CDR3 region has 15 residues. The CDR3 DNA reads as TGTGCCAGCAGTCCTAGGCCCCCCAGGAATGGTGTGCAGTTCTTC. It yields the protein CASSPRPPRNGVQFF.

This sequence joins TRBV7-3 and TRBJ2-1; tentatively, D is TRBD1 (5 bases). CDR1 is SGHTA and CDR2 is FQGTGA in the germline V gene. CDR3 length equals 15 residues. Trimming pared 6 bases from V and 2 bases from J, leaving 14 bases between. This CDR3 is CASSSGRAAYNEQFF. CDR3 coding DNA: TGTGCCAGCAGTTCTGGCAGGGCGGCCTACAATGAGCAGTTCTTC.

The chain recombines TRBV30 with TRBJ1-2; no reliable D call. This CDR3 comprises 15 residues. CDR1 and CDR2 (germline): GTSNPN, SVGIG (reference sequence). V was clipped by 2 bases and J by 2 bases, with 15 bases between them. CDR3 bases: TGTGCCTGGAGTCTATACCCCGGCCAGAACTATGGCTACACCTTC. It specifies CAWSLYPGQNYGYTF. The full variable domain, completed using reference TRBV30 and TRBJ1-2, is SQTIHQWPATLVQPVGSPLSLECTVEGTSNPNLYWYRQAAGRGLQLLFYSVGIGQISSEVPQNLSASRPQDRQFILSSKKLLLSDSGFYLCAWSLYPGQNYGYTFGSGTRLTVV.

This clonotype has a count of ten or more. This rearrangement joins TRBV28 to TRBJ1-5; 9 positions match TRBD1. CDR1 and CDR2 from the germline V gene are MDHEN and SYDVKM. Trimming cost V 4 bases and J 3 bases; bases outside gene matches: 13. CDR3 length: 18 amino acids. CDR3 nucleotide sequence: TGTGCCAGCAGTTCCTTTTGGCTACGGACAGGGGACAATCAGCCCCAGCATTTT. Encoded protein: CASSSFWLRTGDNQPQHF.

The chain has TRBV5-1 and TRBJ2-5, with TRBD2 identical over 7 bases. The V and J ends lost 2 bases and 1 base, in that order; junction bases with no gene match: 8. The CDR3 loop spans 16 amino acids. Germline V gives CDR1 SGHRS, CDR2 YFSETQ. The CDR3 is CASSFGWEGPQETQYF. The CDR3 DNA is TGCGCCAGCAGCTTCGGGTGGGAGGGCCCCCAAGAGACCCAGTACTTC.

Details on this clonotype: This could be a read error, since a much larger clone is one nucleotide away. This chain links TRBV24-1 with TRBJ2-7; 8 bases line up with TRBD1. The V gene end was trimmed by 5 bases and the J gene end by 5 bases; junction bases not matched to a gene: 4. The CDR3 contains 13 residues. Germline loops: CDR1 KGHDR, CDR2 SFDVKD. CDR3 sequence: CATSVGQGHEQYF. Written as DNA, the CDR3 is TGTGCCACCAGTGTCGGACAGGGCCACGAGCAGTACTTC.

This clonotype was seen a handful of times. The rearrangement joins TRBV20-1 to TRBJ2-7, with a tentative D call TRBD2 (7 bases). This CDR3 spans 17 amino acids. The V gene lost 0 bases and the J gene lost 4 bases, with 22 bases spanning the gap. Germline V gene data show CDR1 as DFQATT and CDR2 as SNEGSKA (reference sequence). The CDR3 loop reads CSARDPFGGASGYEQYF. The CDR3 coding sequence is TGCAGTGCTAGAGACCCTTTTGGGGGGGCTAGCGGTTACGAGCAGTACTTC.

The CDR3 is CASSSEGSLETQYF. CDR3 bases: TGTGCCAGCAGCTCCGAGGGTAGCTTGGAGACCCAGTACTTC. The V call is TRBV6-1, the J call TRBJ2-5; tentative D call: TRBD2 (5 bases). V lost 6 bases, J lost 5 bases, and 16 bases lay in between. The germline V gene has CDR1 MNHNS and CDR2 SASEGT. The CDR3 totals 14 residues.

This clonotype appeared a few times. V is TRBV5-1 and J is TRBJ1-2, with D tentatively TRBD1 (5 bases). This CDR3 has 15 amino acids. The germline V gene encodes CDR1 SGHRS and CDR2 YFSETQ. V was clipped by 4 bases and J by 0 bases, with 13 bases between them. The DNA of the CDR3 is TGCGCCAGCAGCCCCGACAGAGCAACTAACTATGGCTACACCTTC. Translated: CASSPDRATNYGYTF.

This clonotype was recorded only once. The V and J genes are TRBV29-1 and TRBJ2-5; D is tentatively TRBD1 or TRBD2 (6 bases each). The CDR3 is 12 residues long. Per the germline V gene, CDR1 is SQVTM and CDR2 is ANQGSEA. Deletions cut 4 bases from V and 5 bases from J, with 11 bases between. As DNA, the CDR3 is TGCAGCGTTGTAGGGGGAGGCGAGACCCAGTACTTC. Its protein is CSVVGGGETQYF.

This clonotype has ten or more counts. The chain's CDR3 is CSVEAADTAYEQYF. CDR3 DNA sequence: TGCAGCGTTGAAGCCGCTGACACCGCCTACGAGCAGTACTTC. The J gene is TRBJ2-7, the V gene TRBV29-1; D unresolved. V lost 1 base and J 2 bases, leaving 12 bases between the germline ends. CDR3 length: 14 residues. Germline V gene data show CDR1 as SQVTM and CDR2 as ANQGSEA.